The next 21 T cell receptor beta chains were all read from a single sample in a study of PD-1 blockade in classical Hodgkin lymphoma. Profiling relied on immunoSEQ multiplex PCR, and the TCRdb table lists in-frame clones only, not all of them. The sample shows some 18,000 clones, roughly 83% of them seen only once. All patients relapsed after autologous stem cell transplantation, and brentuximab vedotin exposure varied. The sample consisted of peripheral blood mononuclear cells (PBMCs), taken before the second cycle of nivolumab. Receptor source: a human donor with classical Hodgkin lymphoma.

This chain links TRBV11-2 with TRBJ1-1; D gene ambiguous. The germline V gene has CDR1 SGHAT and CDR2 FQNNGV. CDR3 length: 16 residues. V shed 4 bases and J shed 6 bases, with 21 bases lying between them. CDR3 sequence (DNA): TGTGCCAGCAGCTCACTAGGGTTCCCGGCTTACGCTGAAGCTTTCTTT. Amino acids: CASSSLGFPAYAEAFF.

The chain carries TRBV11-3 and TRBJ2-2, with TRBD2 as a possible D gene (5 bases). The V gene lost 7 bases and the J gene lost 5 bases, with 14 bases spanning the gap. The CDR3 runs 14 residues. Germline lookup yields CDR1 SGHNT and CDR2 YENEEA. CDR3 sequence (DNA): TGTGCCAGCAACCCTAGCCTCTTAACCGGGGAGCTGTTTTTT. Protein sequence: CASNPSLLTGELFF. Drawing the rest from reference TRBV11-3 and TRBJ2-2, the complete variable domain is EAGVVQSPRYKIIEKKQPVAFWCNPISGHNTLYWYLQNLGQGPELLIRYENEEAVDDSQLPKDRFSAERLKGVDSTLKIQPAELGDSAVYLCASNPSLLTGELFFGEGSRLTVL.

CDR3 sequence (DNA): TGTGCCAGCAGTCTAACAGGGGCGCGGGAGCAGTACTTC. Its translation is CASSLTGAREQYF. This chain joins TRBV27 and TRBJ2-7; 7 bases are a match to TRBD1. The ends lost 5 bases at V and 7 bases at J; junction bases unmatched: 8. Germline V gene lookup returns CDR1 MNHEY and CDR2 SMNVEV (reference sequence). There are 13 residues in the CDR3.

This chain joins TRBV5-4 and TRBJ2-7; no clear D. This CDR3 region has 14 residues. Germline CDR1 SGHNT, CDR2 YYREEE (reference sequence). The germline V and J ends were trimmed by 1 base and 5 bases, with 13 bases remaining between them. CDR3 residues: CASSLPGSYDEQYF. CDR3 nucleotides: TGTGCCAGCAGCTTGCCAGGCTCATACGACGAGCAGTACTTC.

The genes are TRBV5-6 and TRBJ1-2; the D is unclear. The CDR3 sequence is 17 residues long. Per germline, CDR1 SGHDT and CDR2 YYEEEE. V lost 0 bases, J lost 4 bases, and 19 bases lay in between. The CDR3 region is CASSLDSISPLTYGYTF. CDR3 DNA: TGTGCCAGCAGCTTGGACAGTATTTCCCCCCTTACCTATGGCTACACCTTC.

This chain links TRBV10-3 with TRBJ2-3; 9 bases line up with TRBD1. The CDR3 totals 14 residues. Germline trimming cut 7 bases from V and 3 bases from J; bases unmatched to any gene: 5. Germline V CDR1 and CDR2: ENHRY, SYGVKD. The DNA of the CDR3 is TGTGCCATCACCACCGGGACAGGGACAGATACGCAGTATTTT. Translation: CAITTGTGTDTQYF.

V usage is TRBV25-1 and J usage is TRBJ1-5; D unresolved. V lost 2 bases and J lost 9, with 8 bases in between. Germline loops: CDR1 MGHDK, CDR2 SYGVNS. This CDR3 spans 12 amino acids. Written as DNA, the CDR3 is TGTGCCAGCAGTGAAGGGCAACGGCCCCAGCATTTT. Protein: CASSEGQRPQHF.

The chain employs TRBV10-3 and TRBJ2-3; D is ambiguous. This CDR3 has 15 residues. Germline V gene sequence: CDR1 ENHRY, CDR2 SYGVKD. Between the trimmed V and J ends, which lost 3 bases and 4 bases, there was a span of 14 bases. The CDR3 DNA sequence: TGTGCCATCAGTGATCCCGGAAGAGCCTCAGATACGCAGTATTTT. Its translation is CAISDPGRASDTQYF.

V is TRBV4-1 and J is TRBJ2-5; D might be TRBD2 (6 bases). Trimming took 4 bases from V and 5 from J, leaving 17 bases between them. CDR3 size: 15 residues. Germline CDR1 MGHRA, CDR2 YSYEKL. CDR3 bases: TGCGCCAGCAGCCGCAATGGGAGGCTGGGGGAGACCCAGTACTTC. Protein: CASSRNGRLGETQYF.

The V and J genes are TRBV19 and TRBJ2-3; no reliable D call. The germline V and J ends were trimmed by 5 bases and 6 bases, with 6 bases remaining between them. This CDR3 has 11 residues. The germline CDR1 and CDR2 sequences are LNHDA and SQIVND (reference sequence). Here the CDR3 DNA reads TGTGCCAGTAGTTCTATTGATACGCAGTATTTT. Encoded protein: CASSSIDTQYF.

This rearrangement joins TRBV11-2 to TRBJ2-5; TRBD2 aligns across 7 bases. J lost 5 bases, V lost 1 base, and 10 bases had no gene match. The CDR3 extends over 16 amino acids. Germline loops: CDR1 SGHAT, CDR2 FQNNGV. The CDR3 spells CASSLGPGGGEETQYF. The CDR3 nucleotides read TGTGCCAGCAGCTTAGGACCGGGAGGAGGAGAGGAGACCCAGTACTTC.

The rearrangement links TRBV7-9 to TRBJ2-1; D is uncertain. This CDR3 has 12 amino acids. The germline gives CDR1 SEHNR, CDR2 FQNEAQ (reference sequence). V dropped 5 bases and J dropped 6 bases, with 8 bases sitting between them. CDR3 sequence: CASSRPGNEQFF. As DNA, the CDR3 is TGTGCCAGCAGCCGCCCTGGCAATGAGCAGTTCTTC.

The CDR3 loop is CASGIPRGITGELFF. DNA of the CDR3: TGTGCTAGTGGAATCCCTCGGGGGATAACCGGGGAGCTGTTTTTT. The rearrangement links TRBV12-5 to TRBJ2-2; D might be TRBD2 (6 bases). Per germline, CDR1 LGHNT and CDR2 FRNRAP. This CDR3 is 15 amino acids long. The V end lost 6 bases, the J end lost 5 bases, and 16 bases lay between the germline ends. Supplemented by reference TRBV12-5 and TRBJ2-2, the full variable domain reads DARVTQTPRHKVTEMGQEVTMRCQPILGHNTVFWYRQTMMQGLELLAYFRNRAPLDDSGMPKDRFSAEMPDATLATLKIQPSEPRDSAVYFCASGIPRGITGELFFGEGSRLTVL.

The chain carries TRBV2 and TRBJ2-3; 10 bases fit TRBD1. With 6 bases clipped from V and 2 bases from J, the junction kept 5 bases outside the gene matches. Germline CDR1 SNHLY, CDR2 FYNNEI. The CDR3 is 15 amino acids. The CDR3 loop is CASRTGTGVTDTQYF. CDR3 sequence (DNA): TGTGCCAGCAGGACCGGGACAGGGGTCACAGATACGCAGTATTTT.

This clone was seen more than once but under ten times. The chain uses TRBV12-5 and TRBJ1-2; no firm D call. Germline values: CDR1 LGHNT, CDR2 FRNRAP. Trimming removed 2 bases at V and 2 bases at J, with 15 bases between. CDR3 length equals 16 residues. CDR3 bases: TGTGCTAGTGGTTTGTCGGAAGGACGTACGAACTATGGCTACACCTTC. It specifies CASGLSEGRTNYGYTF.

The sample holds a few counts of this clone. The V and J genes are TRBV10-3 and TRBJ1-1; D is uncertain. The length of the CDR3 is 13 residues. The V end was cut by 4 bases, the J end by 2 bases, with 8 bases between. In germline, CDR1 is ENHRY, CDR2 SYGVKD. CDR3 in amino acids: CAISATANTEAFF. CDR3 DNA sequence: TGTGCCATCAGTGCCACAGCTAACACTGAAGCTTTCTTT.

This sequence joins TRBV11-2 and TRBJ2-7; possible D gene TRBD1, 6 bases. Trimming left V 1 base short and J 4 bases short, with 8 bases between. In germline, CDR1 is SGHAT, CDR2 FQNNGV. The CDR3 has 13 residues. Here the CDR3 DNA reads TGTGCCAGCAGCTTAGGGACAGTATACGAGCAGTACTTC. This gives the protein CASSLGTVYEQYF.

This rearrangement joins TRBV23-1 to TRBJ2-5, with 9 bases that match TRBD1. The J call is doubtful: the DNA matches TRBJ2-7 better. TRBV23-1 is an open reading frame, and its role is uncertain. The CDR3 loop spans 17 amino acids. The CDR3 nucleotides read TGCGCCAGCAGTCAACCCTTGTCTAGGGACAGGGATTGCGAGCAGTACTTC. Its protein product is CASSQPLSRDRDCEQYF.

This chain links TRBV2 with TRBJ2-7; perhaps TRBD2 as D (6 bases). Deletions cut 2 bases from V and 6 bases from J, with 11 bases between. CDR1 and CDR2 (germline): SNHLY, FYNNEI. The CDR3 is 13 residues long. CDR3 in DNA: TGTGCCAGCAGTGAACTGGGACTCAGCGAGCAGTACTTC. It yields the protein CASSELGLSEQYF.

The genes are TRBV29-1 and TRBJ1-2; D is unresolved. The germline CDR1 and CDR2 sequences are SQVTM and ANQGSEA. This CDR3 comprises 13 residues. V was trimmed by 1 base and J by 6 bases, leaving 12 bases between them. The CDR3 region is CSVEGPFADGYTF. In DNA form, the CDR3 reads TGCAGCGTTGAAGGGCCGTTCGCCGATGGCTACACCTTC.

The DNA of the CDR3 is TGTGCCAGCAGTGCACCGGGACAGGGAATTTCGGGGGCCAACGTCCTGACTTTC. Translation: CASSAPGQGISGANVLTF. J is TRBJ2-6 and V is TRBV28, with 9 bases identical to TRBD1. Germline CDR1 and CDR2: MDHEN and SYDVKM. The CDR3 runs to 18 residues. The ends lost 5 bases at V and 4 bases at J; junction bases unmatched: 12.